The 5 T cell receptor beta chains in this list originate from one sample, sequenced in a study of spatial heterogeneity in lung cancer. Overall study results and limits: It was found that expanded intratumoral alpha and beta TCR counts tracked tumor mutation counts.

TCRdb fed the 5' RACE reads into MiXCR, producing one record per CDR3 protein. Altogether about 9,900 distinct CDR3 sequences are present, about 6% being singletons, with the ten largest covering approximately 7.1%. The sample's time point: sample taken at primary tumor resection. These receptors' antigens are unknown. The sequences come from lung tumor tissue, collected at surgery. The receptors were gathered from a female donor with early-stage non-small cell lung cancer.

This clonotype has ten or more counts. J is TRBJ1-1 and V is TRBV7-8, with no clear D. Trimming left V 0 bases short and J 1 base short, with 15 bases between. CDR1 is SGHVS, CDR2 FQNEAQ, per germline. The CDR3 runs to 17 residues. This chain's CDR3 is CASSLAIVHTQNTEAFF. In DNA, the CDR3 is TGTGCCAGCAGCTTAGCGATTGTGCACACCCAGAACACTGAAGCTTTCTTT. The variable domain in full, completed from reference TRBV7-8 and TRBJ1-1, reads GAGVSQSPRYKVAKRGQDVALRCDPISGHVSLFWYQQALGQGPEFLTYFQNEAQLDKSGLPSDRFFAERPEGSVSTLKIQRTQQEDSAVYLCASSLAIVHTQNTEAFFGQGTRLTVV.

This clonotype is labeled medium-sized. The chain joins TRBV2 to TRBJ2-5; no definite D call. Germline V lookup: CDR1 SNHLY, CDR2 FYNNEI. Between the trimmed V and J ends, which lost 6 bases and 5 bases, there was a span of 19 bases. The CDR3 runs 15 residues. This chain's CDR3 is CASSPPLPRSETQYF. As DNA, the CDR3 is TGTGCCAGCAGCCCCCCGTTGCCCCGATCGGAGACCCAGTACTTC.

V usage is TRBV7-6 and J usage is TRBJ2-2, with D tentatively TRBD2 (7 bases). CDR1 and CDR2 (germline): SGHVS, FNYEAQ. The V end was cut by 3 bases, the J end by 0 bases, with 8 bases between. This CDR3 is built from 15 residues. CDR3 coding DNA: TGTGCCAGCAGCTTGCGGGGGCCGAACACCGGGGAGCTGTTTTTT. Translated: CASSLRGPNTGELFF.

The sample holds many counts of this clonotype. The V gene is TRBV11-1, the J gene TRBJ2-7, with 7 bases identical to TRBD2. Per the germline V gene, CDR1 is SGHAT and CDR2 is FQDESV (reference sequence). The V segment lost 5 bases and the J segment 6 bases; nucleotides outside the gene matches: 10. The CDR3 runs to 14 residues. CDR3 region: CASSPPVAGAEQYF. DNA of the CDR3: TGTGCCAGCAGCCCCCCGGTGGCGGGAGCCGAGCAGTACTTC.

CDR3 region: CASSSGTGPQPQHF. The CDR3 coding sequence is TGTGCCAGCAGTTCCGGGACAGGACCCCAGCCCCAGCATTTT. The V gene is TRBV28, the J gene TRBJ1-5, with 8 nucleotides matching TRBD1. V lost 4 bases, J lost 7 bases, and 6 bases stayed unmatched. Germline CDR1 MDHEN, CDR2 SYDVKM. The CDR3 loop spans 14 amino acids.